The 25 T cell receptor beta chains below were found in one sample sequenced in a study of cytomegalovirus exposure and HLA in healthy donors. 60 Vbeta and 13 Jbeta primers were used in PCR. Produced via immunoSEQ multiplex PCR; TCRdb's table is partial and in-frame only. The sample holds about 130,000 clones, 81% seen once. Sequencing input: PBMCs. Source of these receptors: a man aged 18 to 30 in good health and CMV-seronegative.

The rearrangement uses TRBV9 and TRBJ1-5; D not certain. The germline V gene has CDR1 SGDLS and CDR2 YYNGEE. This CDR3 spans 18 amino acids. Trimming pared 0 bases from V and 3 bases from J, leaving 19 bases between. CDR3 region: CASSVGISGYSLNQPQHF. CDR3 DNA sequence: TGTGCCAGCAGCGTAGGTATTTCGGGGTACAGCCTCAATCAGCCCCAGCATTTT. The variable domain in full, completed from reference TRBV9 and TRBJ1-5, reads DSGVTQTPKHLITATGQRVTLRCSPRSGDLSVYWYQQSLDQGLQFLIQYYNGEERAKGNILERFSAQQFPDLHSELNLSSLELGDSALYFCASSVGISGYSLNQPQHFGDGTRLSIL.

The J gene is TRBJ2-5, the V gene TRBV4-3; tentatively, D is TRBD1 (6 bases). Looked up from germline, CDR1 is LGHNA and CDR2 is YSLEER. The CDR3 has 15 amino acids. V shed 4 bases and J shed 4 bases, with 16 bases lying between them. In DNA, the CDR3 is TGCGCCAGCAGCCCACAGGGAATGGGTTCAGAGACCCAGTACTTC. Translating it yields CASSPQGMGSETQYF.

V and J are TRBV5-1 and TRBJ1-2; D uncertain. CDR3 size: 12 residues. The V gene lost 0 bases and the J gene lost 7 bases, with 7 bases spanning the gap. CDR1 SGHRS and CDR2 YFSETQ come from the germline V gene. CDR3 sequence: CASSLEQVGYTF. DNA for the CDR3: TGCGCCAGCAGCTTGGAGCAGGTTGGCTACACCTTC.

This CDR3 reads CASSLGTGDSNQPQHF. The CDR3 DNA reads TGCGCCAGCAGCTTGGGTACAGGGGATAGCAATCAGCCCCAGCATTTT. The chain is built from TRBV5-1 and TRBJ1-5; 7 bases fit TRBD1. Germline lookup yields CDR1 SGHRS and CDR2 YFSETQ. V lost 0 bases to trimming and J lost 0 bases; unmatched junction nucleotides: 3. The CDR3 runs 16 residues.

The V gene is TRBV2, the J gene TRBJ2-1; possible D gene TRBD1, 5 bases. V was cut by 9 bases and J by 10 bases, with 10 bases left in between. Germline CDR1 is SNHLY and CDR2 is FYNNEI. The CDR3 covers 10 residues. DNA for the CDR3: TGTGCCAGATCCAGACAGGAGCAGTTCTTC. Translated: CARSRQEQFF.

This chain joins TRBV10-1 and TRBJ2-1; D not certain. V lost 0 bases and J lost 4, with 13 bases in between. CDR1 WNHNN and CDR2 SYGVQD come from the germline V gene (reference sequence). CDR3 length: 16 residues. The CDR3 DNA reads TGCGCCAGCAGTGAGTCGTTTCAGAATAATTACAATGAGCAGTTCTTC. Its protein product is CASSESFQNNYNEQFF.

The chain carries TRBV15 and TRBJ1-5, with 7 nucleotides matching TRBD1. With V trimmed by 3 bases and J by 1 base, 9 bases remained unmatched. From germline, CDR1 is LNHNV and CDR2 YYDKDF (reference sequence). The CDR3 loop spans 17 amino acids. The CDR3 reads CATSSRAGGRSNQPQHF. For the CDR3, the DNA is TGTGCCACCAGCAGCCGCGCAGGGGGAAGGAGCAATCAGCCCCAGCATTTT.

In its sample, this clone was seen once. The chain links TRBV11-2 to TRBJ2-7; 8 positions match TRBD2. Trimming removed 2 bases from V and 6 bases from J; junction bases left unmatched: 3. Germline V gene lookup returns CDR1 SGHAT and CDR2 FQNNGV. The CDR3 is made up of 13 amino acids. Here the CDR3 DNA reads TGTGCCAGCAGCTTATCAGCGGGGGCCGAGCAGTACTTC. This encodes CASSLSAGAEQYF.

The V and J genes are TRBV9 and TRBJ1-3; no reliable D call. The CDR3 runs 11 residues. CDR1 is SGDLS, CDR2 YYNGEE, per germline. The V and J ends lost 4 bases and 5 bases respectively, with 4 bases between them. The chain's CDR3 is CASSNRNTIYF. CDR3 DNA sequence: TGTGCCAGCAGCAATAGAAACACCATATATTTT.

The rearrangement joins TRBV7-2 to TRBJ1-1, with D possibly being TRBD1 (5 bases). This CDR3 spans 15 amino acids. CDR1 SGHTA and CDR2 FQGNSA come from the germline V gene. With 8 bases removed from V and 5 bases from J, the gap between germline ends came to 21 bases. The CDR3 nucleotides are TGTGCCAGCGGATTACGCAACAGGCATCGGACTGAAGCTTTCTTT. This sequence encodes CASGLRNRHRTEAFF.

In the case of this clone: Relative to the germline gene, one junction end is altered; a read error may explain this. The sample holds other DNA sequences that translate to the same CDR3. The chain has TRBV6-5 and TRBJ1-1; 9 nucleotides match TRBD1. CDR1 is MNHEY and CDR2 is SVGAGI in the germline V gene. The CDR3 is 15 amino acids. The CDR3 loop reads CASSYASQGATEAFF. CDR3 coding DNA: TGTGCCAGCAGTTACGCCTCACAGGGGGCCACTGAAGCCTTCTTT.

V and J are TRBV19 and TRBJ1-2; D is ambiguous. The ends were cut back, 1 base at V and 8 bases at J, with 14 bases in the middle. Per germline, CDR1 LNHDA and CDR2 SQIVND (reference sequence). The length of the CDR3 is 14 residues. CDR3 amino acids: CASSIAHGSEGYTF. CDR3 sequence (DNA): TGTGCCAGTAGTATAGCTCACGGGAGTGAGGGCTACACCTTC.

This clone was seen a single time. The chain recombines TRBV30 with TRBJ1-2; TRBD1 might be the D (6 bases). Germline V lookup: CDR1 GTSNPN, CDR2 SVGIG (reference sequence). The CDR3 extends over 14 amino acids. The V end lost 2 bases, the J end lost 4 bases, and 14 bases lay between the germline ends. Here the CDR3 reads CAWSTWGGGYGYTF. DNA for the CDR3: TGTGCCTGGAGTACCTGGGGAGGGGGCTATGGCTACACCTTC.

The chain employs TRBV6-1 and TRBJ1-1; weak D call: TRBD1 (6 bases). Between the trimmed V and J ends, which lost 0 bases and 3 bases, there was a span of 17 bases. Looked up from germline, CDR1 is MNHNS and CDR2 is SASEGT. The CDR3 covers 17 residues. The CDR3 protein is CASSEAGGGGVDTEAFF. The CDR3 nucleotides are TGTGCCAGCAGTGAAGCGGGAGGGGGAGGAGTTGACACTGAAGCTTTCTTT.

The V and J genes are TRBV5-1 and TRBJ1-4, with TRBD1 matching 9 bases. This CDR3 spans 15 amino acids. The ends lost 0 bases at V and 8 bases at J; junction bases unmatched: 5. CDR1 is SGHRS, CDR2 YFSETQ, per germline. CDR3 DNA: TGCGCCAGCAGCTTGGCCGGGACAGGGAACGAAAAACTGTTTTTT. Residues: CASSLAGTGNEKLFF.

V is TRBV30 and J is TRBJ1-5; D possibly corresponds to TRBD1 (5 bases). V lost 4 bases to trimming and J lost 10 bases, with 23 bases between them. CDR1 GTSNPN and CDR2 SVGIG come from the germline V gene (reference sequence). The CDR3 is made up of 15 amino acids. CDR3 sequence reads: CAWTSGRPGIGPQHF. CDR3 nucleotide sequence: TGTGCCTGGACGTCAGGGAGGCCTGGAATCGGCCCCCAGCATTTT.

This clone was picked up a small number of times. V and J are TRBV4-3 and TRBJ2-2; maybe TRBD2 (5 bases). Trimming shortened V by 0 bases and J by 1 base, and 12 bases separated the two germline ends. Germline loops: CDR1 LGHNA, CDR2 YSLEER. This CDR3 contains 17 residues. The CDR3 bases are TGCGCCAGCAGCCAAGAGATTCCAGCGGTGAACACCGGGGAGCTGTTTTTT. Translation: CASSQEIPAVNTGELFF.

The rearrangement links TRBV7-9 to TRBJ2-5, with no clear D. The CDR3 covers 12 residues. Trimming removed 7 bases from V and 5 bases from J, with 11 bases in between. The germline V gene has CDR1 SEHNR and CDR2 FQNEAQ (reference sequence). This CDR3 reads CASTREVETQYF. The CDR3 bases are TGTGCCAGCACTCGTGAGGTGGAGACCCAGTACTTC. The full variable domain, rest sourced from reference TRBV7-9 and TRBJ2-5, is DTGVSQNPRHKITKRGQNVTFRCDPISEHNRLYWYRQTLGQGPEFLTYFQNEAQLEKSRLLSDRFSAERPKGSFSTLEIQRTEQGDSAMYLCASTREVETQYFGPGTRLLVL.

The rearrangement joins TRBV5-6 to TRBJ1-5; TRBD1 is a possible D gene (5 bases). The CDR3 consists of 14 residues. The ends were cut back, 3 bases at V and 6 bases at J, with 13 bases in the middle. CDR1 and CDR2 from the germline V gene are SGHDT and YYEEEE. The CDR3 loop is CASSSPLQGQPQHF. In DNA, the CDR3 is TGTGCCAGCAGCTCTCCTCTCCAGGGTCAGCCCCAGCATTTT.

The genes are TRBV19 and TRBJ1-5, with D unresolved. This CDR3 contains 15 residues. The germline V gene encodes CDR1 LNHDA and CDR2 SQIVND (reference sequence). Trimming left V 4 bases short and J 2 bases short, with 12 bases between. The CDR3: CASSSQGGGNQPQHF. The CDR3 nucleotides are TGTGCCAGTAGTAGTCAAGGCGGAGGCAATCAGCCCCAGCATTTT.

With regard to this clone: This specimen includes other DNA sequences encoding the same CDR3. The V call is TRBV6-5, the J call TRBJ1-4; D unresolved. This CDR3 comprises 14 residues. The germline gives CDR1 MNHEY, CDR2 SVGAGI. Trimming stripped 1 base from V and 2 bases from J, with 5 bases between. The CDR3 loop is CASSYWSTNEKLFF. CDR3 nucleotides: TGTGCCAGCAGTTACTGGAGTACTAATGAAAAACTGTTTTTT.

The rearrangement links TRBV7-9 to TRBJ2-1; 10 bases align to TRBD2. The CDR3 consists of 15 residues. The trim removed 5 bases at V and 2 bases at J, leaving 3 bases unmatched. Germline V gives CDR1 SEHNR, CDR2 FQNEAQ (reference sequence). CDR3 bases: TGTGCCAGCAGCGTTAGCGGGGGGACCTACAATGAGCAGTTCTTC. Translation gives CASSVSGGTYNEQFF. The full variable domain, rest sourced from reference TRBV7-9 and TRBJ2-1, is DTGVSQNPRHKITKRGQNVTFRCDPISEHNRLYWYRQTLGQGPEFLTYFQNEAQLEKSRLLSDRFSAERPKGSFSTLEIQRTEQGDSAMYLCASSVSGGTYNEQFFGPGTRLTVL.

CDR3 region: CASSGQSSYEQYF. The DNA for the CDR3 is TGCGCCAGCAGCGGGCAGAGCTCCTACGAGCAGTACTTC. The chain has TRBV5-1 and TRBJ2-7; unclear D gene. The CDR3 has 13 amino acids. The germline V gene has CDR1 SGHRS and CDR2 YFSETQ. V was trimmed by 4 bases and J by 0 bases, leaving 8 bases between them.

The rearrangement joins TRBV7-2 to TRBJ2-2, with TRBD1 matching 10 bases. Germline-derived CDR1 and CDR2 are SGHTA and FQGNSA. This CDR3 has 17 residues. V shed 4 bases, J shed 6 bases, and the junction held 11 bases outside the gene matches. The DNA of the CDR3 is TGTGCCAGCAGCTACCCCAGACGGGACAGGGGACCCGGGGAGCTGTTTTTT. Amino acids: CASSYPRRDRGPGELFF.

J is TRBJ1-6 and V is TRBV7-6; TRBD1 is a possible D gene (6 bases). Germline V gene lookup returns CDR1 SGHVS and CDR2 FNYEAQ. This CDR3 region has 14 residues. The V gene lost 6 bases and the J gene lost 10 bases, with 16 bases spanning the gap. CDR3 amino acids: CASRQTLQGSPLHF. The CDR3, as DNA: TGTGCCAGCAGACAGACACTACAGGGCTCACCCCTCCACTTT.